A selection of T cell receptor beta chains follows, all from one sample in a study of cytomegalovirus exposure and HLA in healthy donors. Clones were read by immunoSEQ multiplex PCR, and TCRdb kept only the in-frame ones, dropping some. The data show about 140,000 clones, 82% seen once. The source material was PBMCs. The receptors stem from a woman aged 45-59 years in good health and CMV-seropositive. Each CDR3 is given with its conserved first and last residue. Each record gives: J gene, V gene, CDR3 protein.

j_gene: TRBJ1-4; v_gene: TRBV9; CDR3aa: CASSPRGGVFNEKLFF
j_gene: TRBJ1-3; v_gene: TRBV28; CDR3aa: CASSDSHTEVSGNTIYF
j_gene: TRBJ2-1; v_gene: TRBV7-7; CDR3aa: CASSLAGGATYNEQFF
j_gene: TRBJ1-5; v_gene: TRBV30; CDR3aa: CAWSPQGAFPQHF
j_gene: TRBJ2-7; v_gene: TRBV6-1; CDR3aa: CASSEANGGVYEQYF
j_gene: TRBJ1-2; v_gene: TRBV14; CDR3aa: CALQGRYGYTF
j_gene: TRBJ2-3; v_gene: TRBV5-6; CDR3aa: CASSLAIAGEPTQYF
j_gene: TRBJ1-3; v_gene: TRBV7-2; CDR3aa: CASSVPSGNTIYF
j_gene: TRBJ1-1; v_gene: TRBV5-1; CDR3aa: CASSLASMNTEAFF
j_gene: TRBJ1-2; v_gene: TRBV28; CDR3aa: CATDPGTEYGYTF
j_gene: TRBJ2-7; v_gene: TRBV5-5; CDR3aa: CASSDRSSYEQYF
j_gene: TRBJ2-1; v_gene: TRBV4-1; CDR3aa: CASSLYWTGVNEQFF
j_gene: TRBJ2-1; v_gene: TRBV4-2; CDR3aa: CASSQDRTSGTYNEQFF
j_gene: TRBJ1-1; v_gene: TRBV7-9; CDR3aa: CASSTNRGRSTEAFF
j_gene: TRBJ1-1; v_gene: TRBV6-4; CDR3aa: CAIPQGENTEAFF
j_gene: TRBJ2-4; v_gene: TRBV6-5; CDR3aa: CASSSGSGRVSQYF
j_gene: .; v_gene: TRBV27; CDR3aa: CASSLGTVTGGYEQYF
j_gene: TRBJ2-3; v_gene: TRBV28; CDR3aa: CASKGQGYTDTQYF
j_gene: TRBJ1-1; v_gene: TRBV7-9; CDR3aa: CASSFNRGNTEAFF
j_gene: TRBJ2-1; v_gene: TRBV5-1; CDR3aa: CASSWGLADYNEQFF
j_gene: TRBJ2-3; v_gene: TRBV2; CDR3aa: CASSWDRGQDTQYF
j_gene: TRBJ1-5; v_gene: TRBV15; CDR3aa: CATSADRLGVDQPQHF
j_gene: TRBJ2-1; v_gene: TRBV5-1; CDR3aa: CASSGTSGGTPGEQFF
j_gene: TRBJ2-1; v_gene: TRBV6-6; CDR3aa: CASTLAGGYNEQFF
j_gene: TRBJ1-2; v_gene: TRBV5-6; CDR3aa: CASSLGWTGGGYTF
j_gene: TRBJ1-1; v_gene: TRBV19; CDR3aa: CASSIDWPGSYNTEAFF
j_gene: TRBJ2-7; v_gene: TRBV9; CDR3aa: CASSVSLLDPNEQYF
j_gene: TRBJ2-7; v_gene: TRBV5-8; CDR3aa: CASSPGLAGVEQYF
j_gene: TRBJ2-7; v_gene: TRBV23-1; CDR3aa: CASSQSRGADEQYF
j_gene: TRBJ2-7; v_gene: TRBV11-2; CDR3aa: CASSLDRTSGNAYEQYF
j_gene: TRBJ2-3; v_gene: TRBV7-7; CDR3aa: CASSPHLTGGDTQYF
j_gene: TRBJ2-7; v_gene: TRBV18; CDR3aa: CASSPLGGSYEQYF
j_gene: TRBJ2-6; v_gene: TRBV7-2; CDR3aa: CASSLTGTGAGANVLTF
j_gene: TRBJ2-1; v_gene: TRBV29-1; CDR3aa: CSVLGLGKNEQFF
j_gene: TRBJ1-1; v_gene: TRBV27; CDR3aa: CATSTARNTEAFF
j_gene: TRBJ1-2; v_gene: TRBV5-1; CDR3aa: CASSLEGQGRGYTF
j_gene: TRBJ2-7; v_gene: TRBV19; CDR3aa: CASGTGLHSGQYF
j_gene: TRBJ1-1; v_gene: TRBV7-9; CDR3aa: CASSLAASENTEAFF
j_gene: TRBJ1-2; v_gene: TRBV5-4; CDR3aa: CAIGQGYGYTF
j_gene: TRBJ1-4; v_gene: TRBV5-4; CDR3aa: CASSWDRGTEKLFF
j_gene: TRBJ2-3; v_gene: TRBV5-8; CDR3aa: CASTRPGTGGLDTQYF
j_gene: .; v_gene: TRBV2; CDR3aa: CASSPPRSEQYF
j_gene: TRBJ2-7; v_gene: TRBV9; CDR3aa: CASSVGGAFSYEQYF
j_gene: TRBJ2-5; v_gene: TRBV2; CDR3aa: CASSEGLAETQYF
j_gene: TRBJ1-1; v_gene: TRBV5-1; CDR3aa: CASSPFRAVNTEAFF
j_gene: TRBJ1-2; v_gene: TRBV2; CDR3aa: CASSEGPGGPYGYTF
j_gene: TRBJ1-4; v_gene: TRBV5-6; CDR3aa: CASSLGWALNEKLFF
j_gene: TRBJ2-7; v_gene: TRBV5-1; CDR3aa: CASSPRTSGSYEQYF
j_gene: TRBJ2-7; v_gene: TRBV7-6; CDR3aa: CASSLRGFSRDRGVGMDEQYF
j_gene: TRBJ2-1; v_gene: TRBV18; CDR3aa: CASSPTREENEQFF
j_gene: TRBJ2-3; v_gene: TRBV4-1; CDR3aa: CASSQEGRGSTDTQYF
j_gene: TRBJ2-7; v_gene: TRBV5-1; CDR3aa: CASSLGGGVRGEQYF
j_gene: TRBJ2-1; v_gene: TRBV9; CDR3aa: CASSVVGTSGIEQFF
j_gene: TRBJ2-7; v_gene: TRBV9; CDR3aa: CASSVDPGVIPISYEQYF
j_gene: TRBJ2-7; v_gene: TRBV11-2; CDR3aa: CASSWTWTGGYEQYF